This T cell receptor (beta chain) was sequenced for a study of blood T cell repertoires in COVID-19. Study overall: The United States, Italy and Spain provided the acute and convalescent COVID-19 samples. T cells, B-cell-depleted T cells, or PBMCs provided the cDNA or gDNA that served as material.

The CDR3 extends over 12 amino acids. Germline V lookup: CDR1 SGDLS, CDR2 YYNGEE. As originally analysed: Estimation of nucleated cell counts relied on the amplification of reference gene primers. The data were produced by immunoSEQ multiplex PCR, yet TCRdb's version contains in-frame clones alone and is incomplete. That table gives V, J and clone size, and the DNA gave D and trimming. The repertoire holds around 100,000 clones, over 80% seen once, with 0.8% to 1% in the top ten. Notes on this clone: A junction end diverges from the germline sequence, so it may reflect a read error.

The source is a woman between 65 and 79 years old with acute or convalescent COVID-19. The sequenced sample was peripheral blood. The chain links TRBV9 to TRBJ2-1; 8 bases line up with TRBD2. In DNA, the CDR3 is TGTGCCAGCAGCGCCCGGCGGGGGGAGTGGATCTTC. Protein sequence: CASSARRGEWIF.